Listed below are T cell receptor beta chains from one sample, sequenced in a study of blood T cell repertoires in COVID-19. Sequencing used immunoSEQ multiplex PCR; TCRdb keeps in-frame clones, though not all of them. The sample yields 150,000 to 200,000 clones, 83% seen once. Sequencing was performed on peripheral blood. The origin of the receptors is a woman older than 75 with acute or convalescent COVID-19. The CDR3 runs from the conserved cysteine through the conserved F or W. The order of the fields is J gene, D gene, clone size, V gene, CDR3 DNA, CDR3 protein. D genes are given only for firm matches. The listing skips clone size in some rows; elsewhere it reads once, few, many or a size class.

>TRBJ2-7|-|-|TRBV7-3
TGTGCCAGCAGCCCGTCCGCGGGGTCCTCCTACGAGCAGTACTTC
CASSPSAGSSYEQYF
>TRBJ1-1|-|-|TRBV28
TGTGCCAGCAGTCCCGGGTACACTGAAGCTTTCTTT
CASSPGYTEAFF
>TRBJ1-2|-|-|TRBV28
TGTGCCAGCAGTCTGATGATACAGGGATTTAAGGGCTACACCTTC
CASSLMIQGFKGYTF
>TRBJ2-3|TRBD2|-|TRBV30
TGTGCCTGGAGTGTACGGGCGGGGGGGGCCGCATATACGCAGTATTTT
CAWSVRAGGAAYTQYF
>TRBJ2-5|TRBD2|-|TRBV11-2
TGTGCCAGCAGAAAATCCGGCGGGGGGGTAGAGACCCAGTACTTC
CASRKSGGGVETQYF
>TRBJ1-2|-|few|TRBV21-1
TGTGCCAGCAGCTGGTGCTATCCTAACTATGGCTACACCTTC
CASSWCYPNYGYTF
>TRBJ2-2|TRBD1|-|TRBV6-5
TGTGCCAGCAGTCCTATGACAGGGGTCGCCGGGGAGCTGTTTTTT
CASSPMTGVAGELFF
>TRBJ2-3|TRBD1|-|TRBV7-8
TGTGCCAGCAGCCAGACAGGGGGGGACGATACGCAGTATTTT
CASSQTGGDDTQYF
>TRBJ1-1|TRBD1|-|TRBV12-3/TRBV12-4
TGTGCCAGCAGCCGACAGGGGAACACTGAAGCTTTCTTT
CASSRQGNTEAFF
>TRBJ1-5|TRBD1|-|TRBV6-2/TRBV6-3
TGTGCCAGCAGTTACTCGATAGAGACAGGGTTCAATCAGCCCCAGCATTTT
CASSYSIETGFNQPQHF
>TRBJ2-7|-|-|TRBV6-2/TRBV6-3
TGTGCCAGCAGTTGGCGAGAGGGCCCTCAGGGGGGCGAGCAGTACTTC
CASSWREGPQGGEQYF
>TRBJ2-1|TRBD1|-|TRBV29-1
TGCAGCGTAACAGGGGGCTCCTACAATGAGCAGTTCTTC
CSVTGGSYNEQFF
>TRBJ1-3|-|-|TRBV5-1
TGCGCCAGCAGCTTCGAGCCCCACTCTGGAAACACCATATATTTT
CASSFEPHSGNTIYF
>TRBJ2-2|-|-|TRBV29-1
TGCAGCGTTGAATTGCGGGCGCAAAGCGGGGAGCTGTTTTTT
CSVELRAQSGELFF
>TRBJ1-1|TRBD1|-|TRBV16
TGTGCCAGCAGCCCAACGGGACAGATGAACACTGAAGCTTTCTTT
CASSPTGQMNTEAFF
>TRBJ2-7|-|-|TRBV28
TGTACGACAGGCAAAAACGCCTACGAGCAGTACTTC
CTTGKNAYEQYF
>TRBJ1-2|TRBD1|-|TRBV30
TGTGCCTGGAGTGCGGACAGGGGCTATGGCTACACCTTC
CAWSADRGYGYTF
>TRBJ1-6|-|-|TRBV7-2
TGTGCCAGCAGCTTGGGGAGCTCCTATAATTCACCCCTCCACTTT
CASSLGSSYNSPLHF
>TRBJ2-5|-|-|TRBV7-3
TGTGCCAGCAGCTTATTCGGTGGCCAAGCGTATCAAGAGACCCAGTACTTC
CASSLFGGQAYQETQYF
>TRBJ2-2|-|-|TRBV20-1
TGCAGTGCTAGTTTTTCCGGGAGGAACACCGGGGAGCTGTTTTTT
CSASFSGRNTGELFF
>TRBJ1-2|-|-|TRBV6-2/TRBV6-3
TGTGCCAGCAGTTACAGTGGTCGAGGGCTTGGCTACACCTTC
CASSYSGRGLGYTF
>TRBJ2-7|TRBD1|-|TRBV15
TGTGCCACCAGCAGAGTCATTACGGGACAGGGTGGAATTGGGCAGTACTTC
CATSRVITGQGGIGQYF
>TRBJ1-5|-|-|TRBV27
TGTGCCAGCAGTTTATCATGGGGGCTAAATCAGCCCCAGCATTTT
CASSLSWGLNQPQHF
>TRBJ2-2|TRBD1|-|TRBV5-4
TGTGCCAGCAGCTTGACAGGGGACACCGGGGAGCTGTTTTTT
CASSLTGDTGELFF
>TRBJ2-1|-|-|TRBV7-6
TGTGCCAGCAGCTTCGGTAGAAACGAGCAGTTCTTC
CASSFGRNEQFF
>TRBJ2-2|-|-|TRBV6-5
TGTGCCAGCAGTCCGTCCCGTCCCGGGGAGCTGTTTTTT
CASSPSRPGELFF
>TRBJ1-1|-|-|TRBV18
TGTGCCAGCTCACCCCTCCCAACAGGGAACACTGAAGCTTTCTTT
CASSPLPTGNTEAFF
>TRBJ1-4|TRBD1|once|TRBV7-2
TGTGCCAGCAGCCCAGACAGGGGATGGGAAAAACTGTTTTTT
CASSPDRGWEKLFF
>TRBJ2-3|-|-|TRBV15
TGTGCCACCAGCAGAAGATTAGCGACAGATACGCAGTATTTT
CATSRRLATDTQYF
>TRBJ2-3|-|-|TRBV6-6
TGTGCCAGCAGTTACGGACAGACCCCCAGCACAGATACGCAGTATTTT
CASSYGQTPSTDTQYF
>TRBJ1-3|-|-|TRBV5-8
TGTGCCAGCAGCTTACGGGAGGCTGGAAACACCATATATTTT
CASSLREAGNTIYF
>TRBJ1-2|-|-|TRBV18
TGTGCCAGCTCACCACCTCACCTAGTATTGAGTGGCTACACCTTC
CASSPPHLVLSGYTF
>TRBJ2-2|-|-|TRBV4-2
TGTGCCAGCAGCCATACAGGGAACACCGGGGAGCTGTTTTTT
CASSHTGNTGELFF
>TRBJ2-2|-|few|TRBV12-3/TRBV12-4
TGTGCCAGTGGGGAGGCCGGGGAGCTGTTTTTT
CASGEAGELFF
>TRBJ1-1|-|-|TRBV29-1
TGCAGCGCAAAACAGGGGAACACTGAAGCTTTCTTT
CSAKQGNTEAFF
>TRBJ2-7|-|once|TRBV19
TGTGCCAGTAGTATAGTCTCAGGGGAGTTCTACGAGCAGTACTTC
CASSIVSGEFYEQYF
>TRBJ2-7|-|-|TRBV5-4
TGTGCCAGCAGCTTGCAATACGAGCAGTACTTC
CASSLQYEQYF
>TRBJ1-2|TRBD1|-|TRBV5-1
TGCGCCAGCAGCTCCCCGACAGGGACTAACTATGGCTACACCTTC
CASSSPTGTNYGYTF
>TRBJ2-5|TRBD2|-|TRBV5-1
TGCGCCAGCAGCTGGACTAGCGGGGGGCGGGGAGAGACCCAGTACTTC
CASSWTSGGRGETQYF
>TRBJ2-1|-|-|TRBV3-1/TRBV3-2
TGTGCCAGCAGCCAAGATCTACTGACCTACAATGAGCAGTTCTTC
CASSQDLLTYNEQFF
>TRBJ1-1|TRBD1|once|TRBV2
TGTGCCAGCGACAGGGGGCAAACTGAAGCTTTCTTT
CASDRGQTEAFF
>TRBJ1-2|-|-|TRBV4-2
TGTGCCAGCAGCCAACCCGCTACTTATGGCTACACCTTC
CASSQPATYGYTF
>TRBJ1-3|-|-|TRBV5-1
TGCGCCAGCAGCAGGAGGGATCCCAGCTCTGGAAACACCATATATTTT
CASSRRDPSSGNTIYF
>TRBJ1-2|TRBD1|-|TRBV10-3
TGTGCCACGAGGGGGACAGGGGAAGGCTATGGCTACACCTTC
CATRGTGEGYGYTF
>TRBJ1-2|-|-|TRBV7-9
TGTGCCAGCAGCTTAGCTGGTCGGAACTATGGCTACACCTTC
CASSLAGRNYGYTF
>TRBJ2-3|TRBD1|-|TRBV4-1
TGCGCCAGCAGCCCCGAAGGGCTGACAGGGTCAACGCAGTATTTT
CASSPEGLTGSTQYF
>TRBJ2-1|TRBD2|-|TRBV6-5
TGTGCCAGCAGTACCGGGACTAGCGGGAGTACGTCGAAGTTCTTC
CASSTGTSGSTSKFF
>TRBJ2-1|-|-|TRBV5-4
TGTGCCAGCAGCACCCCACAGAATGAGCAGTTCTTC
CASSTPQNEQFF
>TRBJ2-5|TRBD2|-|TRBV4-3
TGCGCCAGCAGCCAAGATCTCGGCCCCCGCGGGGGGGGACAAGAGACCCAGTACTTC
CASSQDLGPRGGGQETQYF
>TRBJ2-1|TRBD1|-|TRBV24-1
TGTGCCACCAGTGATTCTGACAGGGGCCATGAGCAGTTCTTC
CATSDSDRGHEQFF
>TRBJ2-1|TRBD1|-|TRBV28
TGTGCCAGCAGTATACCGGGACAGGTCTACAATGAGCAGTTCTTC
CASSIPGQVYNEQFF
>TRBJ1-6|-|-|TRBV5-1
TGCGCCAGCAGCTCGACAGATACAAATTCACCCCTCCACTTT
CASSSTDTNSPLHF
>TRBJ1-4|TRBD1|-|TRBV19
TGTGCCAGTAGTCCCCTCCTCAGACAGGGAACTAATGAAAAACTGTTTTTT
CASSPLLRQGTNEKLFF
>TRBJ2-5|TRBD1|-|TRBV7-9
TGTGCCAGCAGGACCAACAGGGGATCGGGAGAGACCCAGTACTTC
CASRTNRGSGETQYF
>TRBJ1-1|-|-|TRBV7-8
TGTGCCAGCAGCCCAAATAGCTGGAACACTGAAGCTTTCTTT
CASSPNSWNTEAFF